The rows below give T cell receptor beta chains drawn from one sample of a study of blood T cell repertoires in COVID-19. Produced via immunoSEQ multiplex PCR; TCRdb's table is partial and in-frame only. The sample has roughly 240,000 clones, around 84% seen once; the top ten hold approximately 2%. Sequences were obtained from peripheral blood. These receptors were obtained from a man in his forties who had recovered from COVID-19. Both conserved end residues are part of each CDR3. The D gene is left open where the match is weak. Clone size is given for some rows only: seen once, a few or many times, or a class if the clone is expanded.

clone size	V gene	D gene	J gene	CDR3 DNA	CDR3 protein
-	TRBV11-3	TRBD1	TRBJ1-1	TGTGCCAGCAGGTTAGAAGGATTCGTTACAAGGCAGGGGGCCTTTGGGAACACTGAAGCTTTCTTT	CASRLEGFVTRQGAFGNTEAFF
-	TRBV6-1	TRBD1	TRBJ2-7	TGTGCCAGCAGTGCCGGGACAGGGTTTCCCGGCGAGCAGTACTTC	CASSAGTGFPGEQYF
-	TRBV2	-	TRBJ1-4	TGTGCCAGCAGACCCAGGTCAACTAATGAAAAACTGTTTTTT	CASRPRSTNEKLFF
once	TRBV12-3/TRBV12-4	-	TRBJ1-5	TGTGCCAGCAGTTTGATCGGGTCTCAGCCCCAGCATTTT	CASSLIGSQPQHF
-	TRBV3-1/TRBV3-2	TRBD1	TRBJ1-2	TGTGCCAGCAGCCGGTGGATTGTGAGACAGGGGGGCTATGGCTACACCTTC	CASSRWIVRQGGYGYTF
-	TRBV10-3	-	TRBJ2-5	TGTGCCATCAGTGATAATTCTCCTGCAGGGGGGAAAGAGACCCAGTACTTC	CAISDNSPAGGKETQYF
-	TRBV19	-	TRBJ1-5	TGTGCCAGTAGTATTAGGGGCAGGTTTAGCAATCAGCCCCAGCATTTT	CASSIRGRFSNQPQHF
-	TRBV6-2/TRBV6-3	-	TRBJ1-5	TGTGCCAGCAGTGGTAGGCAGGGTCTGCGCAATCAGCCCCAGCATTTT	CASSGRQGLRNQPQHF
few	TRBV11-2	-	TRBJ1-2	TGTGCCAGCAGCCCAAGGGGAGGGCATGGCTACACCTTC	CASSPRGGHGYTF
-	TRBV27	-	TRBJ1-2	TGTGCCAGCAGTGCACTAATACAGGATCTAGGGGTATATGGCTACACCTTC	CASSALIQDLGVYGYTF
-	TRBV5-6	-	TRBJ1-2	TGTGCCAGCAGCTTGTACGCAGGCTATGGCTACACCTTC	CASSLYAGYGYTF
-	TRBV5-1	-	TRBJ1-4	TGCGCCAGCAGCTTGGGAGATAATGAAAAACTGTTTTTT	CASSLGDNEKLFF
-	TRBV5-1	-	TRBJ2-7	TGCGCCCGATCTAGGAGCCGACACGAGCAGTACTTC	CARSRSRHEQYF
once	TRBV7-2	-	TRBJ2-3	TGTGCCAGCAGCTTCGATAGCAGGCGGGGCCGCACAGATACGCAGTATTTT	CASSFDSRRGRTDTQYF
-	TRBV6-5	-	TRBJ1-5	TGTGCCAGCAGGGGGACAATGGGGAGCAATCAGCCCCAGCATTTT	CASRGTMGSNQPQHF
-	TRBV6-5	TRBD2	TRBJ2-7	TGTGCCAGCAGTTACTCGACAGCGGGGCGATACGAGCAGTACTTC	CASSYSTAGRYEQYF
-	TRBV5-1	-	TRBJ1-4	TGCGCCAGCAGAGATGGCAGGGGAATGGGTGAAAAACTGTTTTTT	CASRDGRGMGEKLFF
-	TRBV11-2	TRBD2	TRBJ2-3	TGTGCCAGCAGCTTCGGACTAGCGGGGGGGATCACAGATACGCAGTATTTT	CASSFGLAGGITDTQYF
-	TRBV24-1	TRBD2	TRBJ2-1	TGTGCCACCAGTGATTTGCGATCTAGTGCGGGAGAGTCCTACAATGAGCAGTTCTTC	CATSDLRSSAGESYNEQFF
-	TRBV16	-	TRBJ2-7	TGTGCCAGCAGCCAACCGGTGACCTACGAGCAGTACTTC	CASSQPVTYEQYF
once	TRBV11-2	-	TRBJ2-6	TGTGCCAGCAGCTTAGTGGTCGGCTCTGGGGCCAACGTCCTGACTTTC	CASSLVVGSGANVLTF
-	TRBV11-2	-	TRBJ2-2	TGTGCCAGCAGCTTAAACAGGGTTGACACCGGGGAGCTGTTTTTT	CASSLNRVDTGELFF
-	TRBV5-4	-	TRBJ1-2	TGTGCCAGCAGCTCGGACACACTCTTC	CASSSDTLF
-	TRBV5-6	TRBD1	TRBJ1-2	TGTGCCAGCAGCGCGCCGGGACAGGGGGCGTGGGGCTACACCTTC	CASSAPGQGAWGYTF
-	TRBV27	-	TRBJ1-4	TGTGCCAGCAGTTTATTAGGCAGGGCCAGGGAAAAACTGTTTTTT	CASSLLGRAREKLFF
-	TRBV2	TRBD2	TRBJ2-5	TGTGCCAGCAAAAAAGAGCGGGGGGAGGAGACCCAGTACTTC	CASKKERGEETQYF
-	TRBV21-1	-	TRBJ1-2	TGTGCCAGCAGCAAAGAGTTTTCGCCCGAAAACACCTCGGGAGAATATGGCTACACCTTC	CASSKEFSPENTSGEYGYTF
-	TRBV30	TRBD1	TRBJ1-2	TGTGCCTGGAGTCCCGACAGGGGATTCTATGGCTACACCTTC	CAWSPDRGFYGYTF
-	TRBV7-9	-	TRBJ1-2	TGTGCCAGCAGCCAGGCCCCAGGAGGCTACACCTTC	CASSQAPGGYTF
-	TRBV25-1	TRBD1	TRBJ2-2	TGTGCCAGCAGTTCTTGGACAGGGGATGAGGCCGGGGAGCTGTTTTTT	CASSSWTGDEAGELFF
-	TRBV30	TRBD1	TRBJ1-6	TGTGCCTGGAGTGGACAGGGTGAATCACCCCTCCACTTT	CAWSGQGESPLHF
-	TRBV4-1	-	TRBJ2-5	TGCGCCAGCAGCCAAGCCCCCGTTCAGGGCCAAGAGACCCAGTACTTC	CASSQAPVQGQETQYF
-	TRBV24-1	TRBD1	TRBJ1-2	TGTGCCACCAGTGATTCGGACAGGGACGGCTACACCTTC	CATSDSDRDGYTF
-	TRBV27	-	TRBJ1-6	TGTGCCAGCAGTTCCCGAGGAAGGAGCTCCTATAATTCACCCCTCCACTTT	CASSSRGRSSYNSPLHF
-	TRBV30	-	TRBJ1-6	TGTGCCTGGAGCATCAATTCACCCCTCCACTTT	CAWSINSPLHF
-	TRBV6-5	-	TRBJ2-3	TGTGCCAGCAGTTTTCCGGATACGCAGTATTTT	CASSFPDTQYF
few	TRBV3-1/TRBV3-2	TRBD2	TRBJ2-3	TGTGCCAGCAGCCCTGGGAATAGCGGGATCACAGATACGCAGTATTTT	CASSPGNSGITDTQYF
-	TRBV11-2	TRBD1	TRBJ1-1	TGTGTCAGCAGCTCACGGGACAGGGGGCCTGAAGCTTTCTTT	CVSSSRDRGPEAFF
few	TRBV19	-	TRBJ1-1	TGTGCCAGTAGTATAGCTAGGGGAATTGGCACTGAAGCTTTCTTT	CASSIARGIGTEAFF
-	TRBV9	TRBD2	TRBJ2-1	TGTGCCAGCAGCAAGACTAGCAGCGAGCAGTTCTTC	CASSKTSSEQFF
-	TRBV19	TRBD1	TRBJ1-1	TGTGCCAGTAGTTCGCAGGGGGGCACTGAAGCTTTCTTT	CASSSQGGTEAFF
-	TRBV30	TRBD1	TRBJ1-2	TGTGCCTGGGATTCCGGGACAGAACTATACACCTTC	CAWDSGTELYTF
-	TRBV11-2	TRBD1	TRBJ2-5	TGTGCCAGCAGTACAGGGGGAGAGACCCAGTACTTC	CASSTGGETQYF
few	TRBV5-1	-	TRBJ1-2	TGCGCCAGCAGCTTGGCGGGGAAGGGCTACACCTTC	CASSLAGKGYTF
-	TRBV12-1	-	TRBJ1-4	TGTGCCAGCAGCTTTCAGGGGGACAGGGAGTGGACTAATGAAAAACTGTTTTTT	CASSFQGDREWTNEKLFF
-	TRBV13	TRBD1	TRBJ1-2	TGTGCCAGCAGCCCTCGGGACAGGGTGAGGAACTATGGCTACACCTTC	CASSPRDRVRNYGYTF
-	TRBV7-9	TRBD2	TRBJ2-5	TGTGCCAGCAGCTTAGCGACTAGCGGGGAAGAGACCCAGTACTTC	CASSLATSGEETQYF
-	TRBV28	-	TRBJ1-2	TGTGCCAGCAGTTTGACGGGCTATGGCTACACCTTC	CASSLTGYGYTF
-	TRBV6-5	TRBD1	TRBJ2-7	TGTGCCAGCAGCCGTAGACAGGGGGTGGTTTACGAGCAGTACTTC	CASSRRQGVVYEQYF
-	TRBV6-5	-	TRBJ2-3	TGTGCCAGCAGTTTCGGACACTCAGATACGCAGTATTTT	CASSFGHSDTQYF
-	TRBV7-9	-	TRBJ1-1	TGTGCCAGCAGCTCGCCGACAGCAACGAACACTGAAGCTTTCTTT	CASSSPTATNTEAFF
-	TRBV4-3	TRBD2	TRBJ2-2	TGCGCCAGCAGCCAAGCGGGACTAGCGGGGGACACCGGGGAGCTGTTTTTT	CASSQAGLAGDTGELFF